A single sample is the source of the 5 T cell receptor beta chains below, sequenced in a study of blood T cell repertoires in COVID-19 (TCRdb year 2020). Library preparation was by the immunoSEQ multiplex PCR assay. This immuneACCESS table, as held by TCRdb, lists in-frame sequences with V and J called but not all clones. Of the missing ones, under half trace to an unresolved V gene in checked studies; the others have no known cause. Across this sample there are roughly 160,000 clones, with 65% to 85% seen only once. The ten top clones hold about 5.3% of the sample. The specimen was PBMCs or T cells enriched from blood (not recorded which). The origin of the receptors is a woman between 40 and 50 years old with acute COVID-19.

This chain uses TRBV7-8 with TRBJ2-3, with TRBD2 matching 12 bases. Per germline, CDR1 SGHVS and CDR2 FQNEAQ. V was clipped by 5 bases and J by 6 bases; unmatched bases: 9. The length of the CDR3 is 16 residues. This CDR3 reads CASSLQTSGSGDTQYF. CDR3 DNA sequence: TGTGCCAGCAGCCTACAGACTAGCGGGAGTGGCGATACGCAGTATTTT.

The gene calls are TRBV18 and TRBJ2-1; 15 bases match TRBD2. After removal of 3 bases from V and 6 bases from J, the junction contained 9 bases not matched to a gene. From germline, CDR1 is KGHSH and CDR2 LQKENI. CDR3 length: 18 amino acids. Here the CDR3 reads CASSPLPGLAGGVNEQFF. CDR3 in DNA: TGTGCCAGCTCACCCCTCCCGGGACTAGCGGGAGGTGTCAATGAGCAGTTCTTC.

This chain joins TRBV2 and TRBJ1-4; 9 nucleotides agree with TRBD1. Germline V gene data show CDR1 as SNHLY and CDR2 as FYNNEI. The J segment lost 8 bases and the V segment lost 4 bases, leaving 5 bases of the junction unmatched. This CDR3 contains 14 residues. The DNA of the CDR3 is TGTGCCAGCAGTGCGTGGGGGACAGGGGAAAAACTGTTTTTT. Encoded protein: CASSAWGTGEKLFF.

The CDR3: CASSELGVVVVYEQYF. The CDR3 region has the DNA TGCGCCAGCAGTGAGTTAGGGGTAGTTGTTGTCTACGAGCAGTACTTC. V is TRBV10-1 and J is TRBJ2-7; TRBD1 is a possible D gene (5 bases). CDR3 length: 16 residues. Germline lookup yields CDR1 WNHNN and CDR2 SYGVQD (reference sequence). V lost 1 base and J lost 3, with 16 bases in between.

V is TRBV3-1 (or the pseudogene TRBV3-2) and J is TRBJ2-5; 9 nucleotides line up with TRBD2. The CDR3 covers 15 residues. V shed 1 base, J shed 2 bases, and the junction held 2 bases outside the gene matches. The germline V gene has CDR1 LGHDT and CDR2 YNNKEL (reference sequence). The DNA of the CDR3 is TGTGCCAGCAGCCAAGGACTAGCGGATCAAGAGACCCAGTACTTC. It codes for CASSQGLADQETQYF.